This T cell receptor (beta chain) was documented in a study of sequential checkpoint blockade in melanoma. Study information: First-line arms were nivolumab then ipilimumab, or the reverse, randomized 1:1. Both treatment sequences were followed by maintenance nivolumab.

Measured with immunoSEQ multiplex PCR; TCRdb has only the in-frame clones, and not every one. The repertoire holds roughly 20,000 clones, with over 60% as singletons. As for treatment: randomized to nivolumab then ipilimumab (arm A) or the reverse (arm B). From thawed PBMCs, live CD3+CD8+ cells negative for CD19 and CD56 were sorted. The V gene's germline CDR1 is MGHRA and CDR2 YSYEKL. The ends were cut back, 1 base at V and 1 base at J, with 8 bases in the middle. This CDR3 spans 14 amino acids. The chain has TRBV4-1 and TRBJ2-7; D gene ambiguous. The clonotype comes from a human donor with melanoma. Source: CD8+ T cells sorted from blood (inferred from file names), taken from a patient given nivolumab and ipilimumab in sequence. The CDR3: CASSQVSQSYEQYF. CDR3 DNA: TGCGCCAGCAGCCAAGTTTCGCAGTCCTACGAGCAGTACTTC.